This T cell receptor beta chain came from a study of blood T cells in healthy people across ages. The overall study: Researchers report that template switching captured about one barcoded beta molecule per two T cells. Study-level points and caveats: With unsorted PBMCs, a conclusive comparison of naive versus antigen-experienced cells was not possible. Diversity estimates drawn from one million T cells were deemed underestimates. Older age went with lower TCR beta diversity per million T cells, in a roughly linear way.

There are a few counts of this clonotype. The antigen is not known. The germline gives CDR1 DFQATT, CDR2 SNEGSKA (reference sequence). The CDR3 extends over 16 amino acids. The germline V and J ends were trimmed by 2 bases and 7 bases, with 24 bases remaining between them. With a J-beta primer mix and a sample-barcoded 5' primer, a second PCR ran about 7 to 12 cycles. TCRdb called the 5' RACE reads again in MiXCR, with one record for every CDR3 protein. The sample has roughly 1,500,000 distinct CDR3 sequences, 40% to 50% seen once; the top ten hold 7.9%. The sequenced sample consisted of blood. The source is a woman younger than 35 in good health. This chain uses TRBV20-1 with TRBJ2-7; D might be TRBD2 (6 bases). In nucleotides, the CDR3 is TGCAGTGCTAGATCGCCGGTAGCGGCCAAGTCGGGGGAGCAGTACTTC. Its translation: CSARSPVAAKSGEQYF.